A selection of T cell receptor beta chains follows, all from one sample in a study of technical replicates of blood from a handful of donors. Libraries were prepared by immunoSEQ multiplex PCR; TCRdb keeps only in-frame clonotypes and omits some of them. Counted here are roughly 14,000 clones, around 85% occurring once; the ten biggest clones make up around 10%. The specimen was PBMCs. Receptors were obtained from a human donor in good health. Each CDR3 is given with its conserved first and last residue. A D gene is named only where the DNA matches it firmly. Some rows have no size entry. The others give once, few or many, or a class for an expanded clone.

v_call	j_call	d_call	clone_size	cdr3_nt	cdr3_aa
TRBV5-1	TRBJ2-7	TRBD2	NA	TGCGCCAGCAGCTTTGGGGCGGGAGGAGAGCAGTACTTC	CASSFGAGGEQYF
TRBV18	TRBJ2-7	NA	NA	TGTGCCAGCTCAAACCGGGAAAGCGAGCAGTACTTC	CASSNRESEQYF
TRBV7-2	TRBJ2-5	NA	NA	TGTGCCAGCAGCTCCCCCTTCGACTGGCCCGAAAGGGGGGAGACCCAGTACTTC	CASSSPFDWPERGETQYF
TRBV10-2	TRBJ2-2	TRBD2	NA	TGCGCCAGCAACTTAGCGGGAGGGCCCCGTCCCGGGGAGCTGTTTTTT	CASNLAGGPRPGELFF
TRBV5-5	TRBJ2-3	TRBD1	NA	TGTGCCAGCAGCCCTAGGGACAGCAGTTTTGGCACAGATACGCAGTATTTT	CASSPRDSSFGTDTQYF
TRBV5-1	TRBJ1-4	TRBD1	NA	TGCGCCAGCAGCCCGGGACAGGGGGATGAAAAACTGTTTTTT	CASSPGQGDEKLFF
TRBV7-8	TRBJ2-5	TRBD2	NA	TGTGCCAGCAGCTTAGCGGGACTAGCGGGAGTACAAGAGACCCAGTACTTC	CASSLAGLAGVQETQYF
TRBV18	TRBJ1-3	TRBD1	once	TGTGCCAGCTCACCGCTGATCCCAGGGGGATCTGGAAACACCATATATTTT	CASSPLIPGGSGNTIYF
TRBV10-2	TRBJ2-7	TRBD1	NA	TGCGCCACTGGACAGGGCGACGAGCAGTACTTC	CATGQGDEQYF
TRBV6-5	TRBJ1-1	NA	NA	TGTGCCAGCAGCCTCCGAGGATCGGGGAACACTGAAGCTTTCTTT	CASSLRGSGNTEAFF
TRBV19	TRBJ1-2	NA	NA	TGTGCCAGTAGTATAGGGCTTGGCTACACCTTC	CASSIGLGYTF
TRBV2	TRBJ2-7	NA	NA	TGTGCCAGAGCTGGGGGCCAGTCCTCCTACGAGCAGTACTTC	CARAGGQSSYEQYF
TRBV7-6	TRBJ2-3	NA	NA	TGTGCCAGCAGCCAGGGGAGGGGTACGCAGTATTTT	CASSQGRGTQYF
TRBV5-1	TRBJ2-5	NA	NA	TGCGCCAGCAGCCCAGCACAGGGCCGCGCAGAGACCCAGTACTTC	CASSPAQGRAETQYF
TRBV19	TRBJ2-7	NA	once	TGTGCCAGTAGTAAAAGGGCTAGCGAAGGGTCCGAGCAGTACTTC	CASSKRASEGSEQYF
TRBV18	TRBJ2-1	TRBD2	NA	TGTGCCAGCTCACCAATAGCGGGACCGTCCTACAATGAGCAGTTCTTC	CASSPIAGPSYNEQFF
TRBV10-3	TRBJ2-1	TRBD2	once	TGTGCCATCAGTGAGTCGACTAGCGGGGATTACAATGAGCAGTTCTTC	CAISESTSGDYNEQFF
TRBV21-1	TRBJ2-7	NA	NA	TGTGCCAGCAGCGAATCACCGGGACAGGGGTTTACCTACGAGCAGTACTTC	CASSESPGQGFTYEQYF
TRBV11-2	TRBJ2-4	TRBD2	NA	TGTGCCAGCAGTCCGGGGAGGGTCGAACTACTAGCCAAAAACATTCAGTACTTC	CASSPGRVELLAKNIQYF
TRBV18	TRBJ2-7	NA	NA	TGTGCCAGCTCACCCTTGCACGCATATTCAGGGACCTACGAGCAGTACTTC	CASSPLHAYSGTYEQYF
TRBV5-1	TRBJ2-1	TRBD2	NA	TGCGCCAGCAGCTTAGCGGGAGCAACGAATGAGCAGTTCTTC	CASSLAGATNEQFF
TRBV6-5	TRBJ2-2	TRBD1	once	TGTGCCAGCAGCCTGACAGGGCCCGGGGAGCTGTTTTTT	CASSLTGPGELFF
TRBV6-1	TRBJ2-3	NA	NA	TGTGCCAGCAGTGAACAGGGGACAGATACGCAGTATTTT	CASSEQGTDTQYF
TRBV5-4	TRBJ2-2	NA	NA	TGTGCCAGCAGCTTGGGGGGCGGGAACACCGGGGAGCTGTTTTTT	CASSLGGGNTGELFF
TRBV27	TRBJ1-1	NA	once	TGTGCCAGCAGTTTTCAACAGGGAAACACTGAAGCTTTCTTT	CASSFQQGNTEAFF
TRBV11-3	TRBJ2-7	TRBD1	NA	TGTGCCAGCAGCCGGGGACAGGTAGGAGCCTACGAGCAGTACTTC	CASSRGQVGAYEQYF
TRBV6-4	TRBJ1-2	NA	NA	TGTGCCAGCAGCCCCGGGGGGACTTTTTATGGCTACACCTTC	CASSPGGTFYGYTF
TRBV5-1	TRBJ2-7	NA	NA	TGCGCCAGCAGCTTGCAGGGGAACCAAAGGAGCTCCTACGAGCAGTACTTC	CASSLQGNQRSSYEQYF
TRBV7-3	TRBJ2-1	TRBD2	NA	TGTGCCAGCAGCTTAGGGCTAGCGGGACGGAATGAGCAGTTCTTC	CASSLGLAGRNEQFF
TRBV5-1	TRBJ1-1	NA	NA	TGCGCCAGCAGCTTGGGTACGGTGTGGAACACTGAAGCTTTCTTT	CASSLGTVWNTEAFF
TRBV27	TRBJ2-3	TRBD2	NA	TGTGCCAGCAGTTTACACCTAGCGGACCGCACAGATACGCAGTATTTT	CASSLHLADRTDTQYF
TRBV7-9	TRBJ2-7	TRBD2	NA	TGTGCCAGCAGCGCGGGACTAGCGGGAGGCGAGCAGTACTTC	CASSAGLAGGEQYF
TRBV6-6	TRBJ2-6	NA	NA	TGTGCCAGCAGTTACCCGACTAGCTCTGGGGCCAACGTCCTGACTTTC	CASSYPTSSGANVLTF
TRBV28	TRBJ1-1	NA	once	TGTGCCAGCAGTCCCCCCTTATATGAAGCTTTCTTT	CASSPPLYEAFF
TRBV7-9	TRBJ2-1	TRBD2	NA	TGTGCCAGCAGCCCGGCAAACGGACTAGACTCCTACAATGAGCAGTTCTTC	CASSPANGLDSYNEQFF
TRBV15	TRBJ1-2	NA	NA	TGTGCCACCAGCAGAGACCCCCAGGGTGATGGCTACACCTTC	CATSRDPQGDGYTF
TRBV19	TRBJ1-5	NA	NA	TGTGCCAGTACCGCGGTTTATAGCAATCAGCCCCAGCATTTT	CASTAVYSNQPQHF
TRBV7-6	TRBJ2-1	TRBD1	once	TGTGCCAGCAGCGAGAGGACAGGGGGTAGTAATGAGCAGTTCTTC	CASSERTGGSNEQFF
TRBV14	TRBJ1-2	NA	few	TGTGCCAGCAGCCAGGACAGACGCTTACAGAACTATGGCTACACCTTC	CASSQDRRLQNYGYTF
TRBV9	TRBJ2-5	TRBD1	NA	TGTGCCAGCAGCGCCGAACCGGGACAGGGTTACGAGACCCAGTACTTC	CASSAEPGQGYETQYF
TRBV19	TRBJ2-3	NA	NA	TGTGCCAGTGGGGCCCAAAGCACAGATACGCAGTATTTT	CASGAQSTDTQYF
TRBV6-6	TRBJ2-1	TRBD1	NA	TGTGCCAGCAGTTCACAGGGGGCCTACAATGAGCAGTTCTTC	CASSSQGAYNEQFF
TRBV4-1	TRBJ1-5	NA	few	TGCGCCAGCAAAGGGGGTGGCAATCAGCCCCAGCATTTT	CASKGGGNQPQHF
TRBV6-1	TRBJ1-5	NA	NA	TGTGCCAGCAGTGTGAGGGCAGATAGCAATCAGCCCCAGCATTTT	CASSVRADSNQPQHF
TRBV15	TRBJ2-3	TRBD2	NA	TGTGCCACCAGCAGCGGGGGGGTAGGTGGCACAGATACGCAGTATTTT	CATSSGGVGGTDTQYF
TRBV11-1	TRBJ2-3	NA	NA	TGTGCCAGCAGCTTAGTCCCCGGGGATACGCAGTATTTT	CASSLVPGDTQYF
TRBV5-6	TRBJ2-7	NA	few	TGTGCCAGCAGCTTTGGGCAGCCTACATACGAGCAGTACTTC	CASSFGQPTYEQYF